The rows below give T cell receptor beta chains drawn from one sample of a study of control samples from healthy donors and cancer patients. Sequencing was performed with immunoSEQ multiplex PCR; in TCRdb, only in-frame clones are kept and a portion is missing. This table holds some 160,000 clones, around 90% found once. The sample taken for sequencing was blood. The receptors stem from a man under 40 in good health. Each CDR3 is given with its conserved first and last residue. D genes are given only for firm matches. The size field is filled for only some rows; it gives once, few, many or a size class.

J,V,size,D,CDR3,DNA
TRBJ2-2,TRBV4-1,few,TRBD1,CASSQEDRAGGELFF,TGCGCCAGCAGCCAAGAGGACAGGGCTGGCGGGGAGCTGTTTTTT
TRBJ2-7,TRBV6-2/TRBV6-3,NA,NA,CASSYSVTGTYEQYF,TGTGCCAGCAGTTACTCAGTGACAGGCACCTACGAGCAGTACTTC
TRBJ1-5,TRBV3-1/TRBV3-2,once,TRBD1,CASSQWLLEGQGVNQPQHF,TGTGCCAGCAGCCAATGGCTGTTAGAGGGACAGGGCGTAAATCAGCCCCAGCATTTT
TRBJ1-5,TRBV9,NA,TRBD1,CASSVGTGDSNQPQHF,TGTGCCAGCAGCGTGGGGACAGGTGATAGCAATCAGCCCCAGCATTTT
TRBJ1-4,TRBV4-3,NA,NA,CASSQEVPGQGNEKLFF,TGCGCCAGCAGCCAAGAGGTACCCGGTCAGGGCAATGAAAAACTGTTTTTT
TRBJ2-1,TRBV7-2,NA,TRBD2,CASSLQAGGGNEQFF,TGTGCCAGCAGCTTACAAGCGGGGGGCGGGAATGAGCAGTTCTTC
TRBJ2-7,TRBV19,NA,TRBD1,CASSPQDRGPYEQYF,TGTGCCAGTAGTCCCCAGGACAGGGGTCCCTACGAGCAGTACTTC
TRBJ2-5,TRBV11-3,NA,TRBD1,CASSSPYRGETQYF,TGTGCCAGCAGCTCACCTTACAGGGGGGAGACCCAGTACTTC
TRBJ1-1,TRBV9,once,NA,CASSVWEGSNTEAFF,TGTGCCAGCAGCGTATGGGAGGGCTCGAACACTGAAGCTTTCTTT
TRBJ2-7,TRBV27,NA,TRBD2,CASSLSPGGAYEQYF,TGTGCCAGCAGTTTATCGCCCGGGGGGGCCTACGAGCAGTACTTC
TRBJ1-1,TRBV11-2,once,NA,CASSHGGIGTEAFF,TGTGCCAGCAGTCACGGGGGTATCGGGACTGAAGCTTTCTTT
TRBJ2-7,TRBV10-3,NA,NA,CAISDQTTGYEQYF,TGTGCCATCAGTGATCAGACTACTGGCTACGAGCAGTACTTC
TRBJ2-1,TRBV10-1,NA,TRBD1,CASSEAGGPNEQFF,TGCGCCAGCAGTGAGGCAGGGGGCCCCAATGAGCAGTTCTTC
TRBJ2-5,TRBV30,NA,NA,CAWSGLGAETQYF,TGTGCCTGGAGTGGCCTCGGGGCAGAGACCCAGTACTTC
TRBJ2-5,TRBV29-1,NA,NA,CSVVTPRETQYF,TGCAGCGTCGTGACACCCCGGGAGACCCAGTACTTC
TRBJ2-3,TRBV7-9,NA,NA,CASTMTDTQYF,TGTGCCAGCACCATGACAGATACGCAGTATTTT
TRBJ2-1,TRBV19,NA,NA,CASSPSVTYNEQFF,TGTGCCAGTAGTCCCAGTGTGACCTACAATGAGCAGTTCTTC
TRBJ1-1,TRBV4-3,NA,NA,CASSQDDRTEAFF,TGCGCCAGCAGCCAAGATGACAGAACTGAAGCTTTCTTT
TRBJ2-7,TRBV11-3,NA,NA,CASSLEAGPYEQYF,TGTGCCAGCAGCCTAGAGGCAGGTCCCTACGAGCAGTACTTC
TRBJ2-7,TRBV7-9,NA,TRBD1,CASSFDRDRGNREQYF,TGTGCCAGCAGTTTTGACCGGGACAGGGGAAATCGGGAGCAGTACTTC
TRBJ2-5,TRBV3-1/TRBV3-2,NA,NA,CASSYQDSGGETQYF,TGTGCCAGCAGCTATCAGGACAGCGGTGGAGAGACCCAGTACTTC
TRBJ1-4,TRBV29-1,NA,NA,CSVEVGLNEKLFF,TGCAGCGTTGAGGTGGGACTTAATGAAAAACTGTTTTTT
TRBJ2-1,TRBV24-1,NA,TRBD2,CATSDLTSGDNEQFF,TGTGCCACCAGTGATTTAACTAGCGGGGACAATGAGCAGTTCTTC
TRBJ1-5,TRBV19,once,TRBD1,CASSMDRELNQPQHF,TGTGCCAGTAGTATGGACAGGGAACTTAATCAGCCCCAGCATTTT
TRBJ2-7,TRBV5-1,NA,TRBD2,CASSSGVAGTYEQYF,TGCGCCAGCAGCTCCGGGGTAGCGGGCACCTACGAGCAGTACTTC
TRBJ2-2,TRBV27,NA,NA,CAGRPPNTGELFF,TGTGCCGGCAGACCACCGAACACCGGGGAGCTGTTTTTT
TRBJ2-2,TRBV7-3,NA,TRBD1,CASRATPDRRTGSPRLFF,TGTGCCAGCAGGGCAACACCCGATAGAAGGACAGGGAGCCCACGGCTGTTTTTT
TRBJ2-7,TRBV3-1/TRBV3-2,few,NA,CASSQSFSSTRTPTYEQYF,TGTGCCAGCAGCCAAAGTTTCAGTTCAACGAGAACCCCCACCTACGAGCAGTACTTC
TRBJ2-3,TRBV4-1,NA,TRBD2,CASSQGAGGVDTQYF,TGCGCCAGCAGCCAAGGAGCGGGAGGAGTGGATACGCAGTATTTT
TRBJ2-7,TRBV19,NA,NA,CAPRARHEQYF,TGTGCTCCCCGGGCCCGCCACGAGCAGTACTTC
TRBJ1-5,TRBV6-6,NA,NA,CASSSGVLTEPQHF,TGTGCCAGCAGTTCTGGGGTTCTAACGGAGCCCCAGCATTTT
TRBJ2-3,TRBV14,few,TRBD2,CASSQDPAGLDTQYF,TGTGCCAGCAGCCAAGATCCAGCGGGGTTAGATACGCAGTATTTT
TRBJ1-3,TRBV24-1,once,NA,CATSDFRDSGNTIYF,TGTGCCACCAGTGATTTCCGAGACTCTGGAAACACCATATATTTT
TRBJ2-7,TRBV5-6,NA,TRBD2,CASSPISSGGAYEQYF,TGTGCCAGCAGCCCAATCTCTAGCGGGGGGGCCTACGAGCAGTACTTC
TRBJ2-7,TRBV24-1,NA,TRBD1,CATSERQGYEQYF,TGTGCCACCAGTGAGCGACAGGGATACGAGCAGTACTTC
TRBJ2-5,TRBV6-5,NA,NA,CASTEEETQYF,TGTGCCAGCACGGAGGAAGAGACCCAGTACTTC
TRBJ2-5,TRBV20-1,NA,TRBD2,CSASYGGRGQETQYF,TGCAGTGCTAGTTATGGCGGGAGGGGACAAGAGACCCAGTACTTC
TRBJ1-2,TRBV3-1/TRBV3-2,NA,NA,CASSQESEGVYGYTF,TGTGCCAGCAGCCAAGAGTCAGAGGGGGTGTATGGCTACACCTTC
TRBJ1-5,TRBV4-3,NA,NA,CASSQVVGGLRPQHF,TGCGCCAGCAGCCAAGTAGTGGGGGGTCTGAGGCCCCAGCATTTT
TRBJ1-3,TRBV3-1/TRBV3-2,NA,NA,CASSQAPYKGKGPGNTIYF,TGTGCCAGCAGCCAAGCTCCTTACAAGGGGAAAGGCCCTGGAAACACCATATATTTT
TRBJ1-1,TRBV5-1,NA,TRBD1,CASSLQGANTEAFF,TGCGCCAGCAGCTTACAGGGGGCGAACACTGAAGCTTTCTTT
TRBJ1-5,TRBV6-5,once,NA,CASSHRGGSQPQHF,TGTGCCAGCAGTCACCGCGGAGGGTCTCAGCCCCAGCATTTT